Listed below are T cell receptor beta chains from one sample, sequenced in a study of cytomegalovirus exposure and HLA in healthy donors. Profiled with immunoSEQ multiplex PCR; TCRdb holds only in-frame clones, not every one. Among roughly 120,000 clones listed, roughly 86% were seen once. The specimen sequenced was PBMCs. The receptor set was obtained from a man younger than 45 in good health and CMV-seronegative. CDR3s include the opening cysteine and the closing phenylalanine or tryptophan. The D gene is left open where the match is weak. Expanded clones get a size class; other rows say once, few or many, or leave the size out.

j_gene | abundance | v_gene | d_gene | CDR3nt | CDR3aa
TRBJ2-3 | . | TRBV19 | . | TGTGCCAGTAGTACCGACAGGGCGGGGACAGATACGCAGTATTTT | CASSTDRAGTDTQYF
TRBJ1-5 | . | TRBV2 | . | TGTGCCAGCAGTGAAGGGGCACTTTATAGCAATCAGCCCCAGCATTTT | CASSEGALYSNQPQHF
TRBJ2-1 | . | TRBV18 | TRBD2 | TGTGCCAGCTCACCTCCCAGCGGGGACAATGAGCAGTTCTTC | CASSPPSGDNEQFF
TRBJ2-2 | . | TRBV27 | . | TGTGCCAGCAGTCAGGCGCTGGGCACCGGGGAGCTGTTTTTT | CASSQALGTGELFF
TRBJ2-6 | . | TRBV7-9 | . | TGTGCCAGCAGAGCAGGCAGCCTTGAATCTGGGGCCAACGTCCTGACTTTC | CASRAGSLESGANVLTF
TRBJ1-2 | . | TRBV5-4 | . | TGTGCCAGCAGCTTGAGGCTAGGACAAGCCTATGGCTACACCTTC | CASSLRLGQAYGYTF
TRBJ1-2 | . | TRBV6-5 | TRBD1 | TGTGCCAGCAGCCGGGACAGGGGACAGTATGGCTACACCTTC | CASSRDRGQYGYTF
TRBJ1-1 | . | TRBV7-2 | . | TGTGCCAGCAGCTTAACTAGACACGGGGCTTTCTTT | CASSLTRHGAFF
TRBJ2-5 | . | TRBV7-3 | TRBD1 | TGTGCCAGCAGCTCAGGGGGCGCGGAGACCCAGTACTTC | CASSSGGAETQYF
TRBJ2-1 | . | TRBV9 | TRBD2 | TGTGCCAGCAGCGTTGGACTAGCGGGGGGCGACTCCAATGAGCAGTTCTTC | CASSVGLAGGDSNEQFF
TRBJ1-4 | . | TRBV9 | . | TGTGCCAGCAGCGACCGGAGTGAAAAACTGTTTTTT | CASSDRSEKLFF
TRBJ1-2 | . | TRBV2 | . | TGTGCCAGCAGTGAAGCAGGGGTAGGGAATGGCTACACCTTC | CASSEAGVGNGYTF
TRBJ1-5 | . | TRBV28 | . | TGTGCCAGCAGCCTCTTTGGGGGGACTAGCAATCAGCCCCAGCATTTT | CASSLFGGTSNQPQHF
TRBJ1-4 | . | TRBV5-5 | TRBD1 | TGTGCCAGCAGCTTGGCCCCGGGACAGGCAAATGAAAAACTGTTTTTT | CASSLAPGQANEKLFF
TRBJ2-6 | . | TRBV2 | TRBD1 | TGTGCCAGCAGCGATGGCGTAGGACAGGCTCCTCCCGGGGCCAACGTCCTGACTTTC | CASSDGVGQAPPGANVLTF
TRBJ2-1 | . | TRBV6-5 | . | TGTGCCAGCAGTTACTTCGCAGCGCATTACAATGAGCAGTTCTTC | CASSYFAAHYNEQFF
TRBJ2-7 | . | TRBV5-6 | . | TGTGCCAGCAGCTGGAGCTCCTACGAGCAGTACTTC | CASSWSSYEQYF
TRBJ1-1 | . | TRBV5-1 | TRBD1 | TGCGCCAGCAGCTTGGCGACAGGGGGCACTGAAGCTTTCTTT | CASSLATGGTEAFF
TRBJ1-2 | . | TRBV19 | TRBD1 | TGTGCCAGTAGTCGGGACAGGGCTGGCTACACCTTC | CASSRDRAGYTF
TRBJ2-4 | . | TRBV4-3 | TRBD1 | TGCGCCAGCAGCCAAGATAGGGGGCCCGCCTTAATAGCCAAAAACATTCAGTACTTC | CASSQDRGPALIAKNIQYF
TRBJ2-3 | . | TRBV7-6 | TRBD1 | TGTGCCAGCAGCCATACTGGGACAGGGATTTTGACAGATACGCAGTATTTT | CASSHTGTGILTDTQYF
TRBJ2-1 | . | TRBV7-9 | TRBD1 | TGTGCCAGCACCTGGGACAGCTACAATGAGCAGTTCTTC | CASTWDSYNEQFF
TRBJ2-1 | . | TRBV4-3 | . | TGCGCCAGCAGCCAAGCACCTCCAAGAGGACTAATCAATGAGCAGTTCTTC | CASSQAPPRGLINEQFF
TRBJ1-1 | . | TRBV6-6 | TRBD1 | TGTGCCAGCAGTGACAGGGCTGGGAACACTGAAGCTTTCTTT | CASSDRAGNTEAFF
TRBJ2-7 | . | TRBV19 | TRBD1 | TGTGCCAGCCGACAGGGGCCCTACGAGCAGTACTTC | CASRQGPYEQYF
TRBJ1-1 | . | TRBV19 | TRBD1 | TGTGCCAGTAGAGGCCCGGGACAGGGAAGCACTGAAGCTTTCTTT | CASRGPGQGSTEAFF
TRBJ2-7 | . | TRBV10-3 | . | TGTGCCATCAGTGAGGCTAGGGGGGAGCAGTACTTC | CAISEARGEQYF
TRBJ1-1 | . | TRBV4-2 | TRBD1 | TGTGCCAGCAGCCAAGTTGGGACAGGGGTAGGCACTGAAGCTTTCTTT | CASSQVGTGVGTEAFF
TRBJ2-7 | . | TRBV7-2 | TRBD2 | TGTGCCAGCAGCTTAGCGGGCGGGGGATACTACGAGCAGTACTTC | CASSLAGGGYYEQYF
TRBJ2-4 | . | TRBV7-9 | . | TGTGCCAGCAGCCCCTCGACAGCAGACACCAAAAACATTCAGTACTTC | CASSPSTADTKNIQYF
TRBJ1-6 | . | TRBV7-2 | TRBD1 | TGTGCCAGCAGCTTAAGGGACAGAAATTCACCCCTCCACTTT | CASSLRDRNSPLHF
TRBJ1-5 | few | TRBV19 | TRBD1 | TGTGCCAGTAGTATAGTTGGGACAGGAGGTATGAGCAATCAGCCCCAGCATTTT | CASSIVGTGGMSNQPQHF
TRBJ2-7 | . | TRBV15 | TRBD1 | TGTGCCACCAGACCCTCCGGGACAGGGACCTCCTACGAGCAGTACTTC | CATRPSGTGTSYEQYF
TRBJ1-2 | . | TRBV10-3 | . | TGTGCCGCCGGGTCCCCTGACTATGGCTACACCTTC | CAAGSPDYGYTF
TRBJ1-2 | . | TRBV4-2 | TRBD1 | TGTGCCAGCAGCCAAGATGGGAACCGACAGGGAGGCTATGGCTACACCTTC | CASSQDGNRQGGYGYTF
TRBJ2-7 | . | TRBV5-1 | . | TGCGCCAGCAGCCCCCAGACAGGAACCGAGCAGTACTTC | CASSPQTGTEQYF
TRBJ1-3 | . | TRBV10-3 | TRBD1 | TGTGCCACTCGGGACAGCAAATCTGGAAACACCATATATTTT | CATRDSKSGNTIYF
TRBJ2-7 | . | TRBV7-9 | . | TGTGCCAGCAGCTTAGGGCCAGGGGACCCGTACGAGCAGTACTTC | CASSLGPGDPYEQYF
TRBJ2-1 | . | TRBV11-3 | . | TGTGCCAGCAGCCCTACGGGGGTCTACAATGAGCAGTTCTTC | CASSPTGVYNEQFF
TRBJ2-7 | . | TRBV19 | . | TGTGCCAGTAGTCATGCGGGGAGTTCCTACGAGCAGTACTTC | CASSHAGSSYEQYF
TRBJ2-1 | . | TRBV5-4 | . | TGTGCCAGCAGCCCACAGTACAATGAGCAGTTCTTC | CASSPQYNEQFF
TRBJ2-7 | once | TRBV5-1 | TRBD2 | TGCGCCAGCAGCCTGTGGACTAGCCCAACCTACGAGCAGTACTTC | CASSLWTSPTYEQYF
TRBJ1-5 | . | TRBV29-1 | TRBD1 | TGCAGCGTCGGGGGATCCGGGACAGGTGGGGATCAGCCCCAGCATTTT | CSVGGSGTGGDQPQHF
TRBJ1-2 | once | TRBV4-2 | . | TGTGCCAGCAGCCAAGGTCTGCAGGGGTTTGGCTACACCTTC | CASSQGLQGFGYTF
TRBJ1-2 | . | TRBV29-1 | . | TGCAGCGCTGCCTTTTTAGGGGTGGCCTATGGCTACACCTTC | CSAAFLGVAYGYTF
TRBJ2-4 | . | TRBV19 | . | TGTGCCAGGGACTTGAACATTCAGTACTTC | CARDLNIQYF
TRBJ1-2 | . | TRBV5-5 | . | TGTGCCAGCAGTCAACAGGGTCTTTTAGTAAGCTACACCTTC | CASSQQGLLVSYTF
TRBJ1-2 | . | TRBV5-6 | TRBD1 | TGTGCCAGCAGCTTGTGGGCGACAGGGGAGGTGAGCTATGGCTACACCTTC | CASSLWATGEVSYGYTF